This TCR beta chain was captured in a study of blood T cell repertoires in COVID-19. Across the whole study: Samples taken during acute and convalescent COVID-19 were collected in the United States, Italy and Spain.

Sequenced by immunoSEQ multiplex PCR; TCRdb stores in-frame clones only, minus some. The repertoire consists of a few hundred thousand clones, with 90% occurring once and the leading ten covering more than 0.55%. The table lists this clone with a count of one. This CDR3 region has 14 residues. V dropped 5 bases and J dropped 6 bases, with 16 bases sitting between them. CDR1 and CDR2 (germline): MNHNY, SVGAGI (reference sequence). The chain has TRBV6-6 and TRBJ1-1; D not resolved. Sequencing input: PBMCs or T cells enriched from blood (not recorded which). The receptor comes from a man aged 18 to 35 who had recovered from COVID-19. CDR3 protein: CASSQDRVWPEAFF. CDR3 in DNA: TGTGCCAGCAGTCAAGATCGGGTTTGGCCTGAAGCTTTCTTT.